The present T cell receptor beta chain was sequenced within a study of blood T cell repertoires in COVID-19. Study context: Acute and convalescent COVID-19 samples came from the United States, Italy and Spain. The analysed material was cDNA or gDNA that came from T cells, B-cell-depleted T cells, or PBMCs.

Trimming removed 4 bases from V and 14 bases from J, with 14 bases in between. The CDR3 has 11 amino acids. Germline V gene data show CDR1 as LGHDT and CDR2 as YNNKEL (reference sequence). Clones were read by immunoSEQ multiplex PCR, and TCRdb kept only the in-frame ones, dropping some. The sample has some 240,000 clones, roughly 88% seen once. Seattle's cohort entered during active infection and was followed longitudinally. The specimen was peripheral blood. This receptor was taken from a woman in her 70s with COVID-19, enrolled during active disease. This sequence joins TRBV3-1 (or the pseudogene TRBV3-2) and TRBJ2-5; possible D gene TRBD1, 6 bases. CDR3 bases: TGTGCCAGCAGCCTCGACAGGAGCCAATACTTC. It specifies CASSLDRSQYF.